Reported below is one T cell receptor beta chain. The CDR3 sequence is 11 residues long. CDR1 is SNHLY and CDR2 is FYNNEI in the germline V gene. The ends were cut back, 4 bases at V and 10 bases at J, with 8 bases in the middle. The record originates from a study of shared clonotypes between healthy human individuals. HIV-negative, healthy adults without recent acute infections or vaccinations were the donors. The deep-level immunoSEQ assay was used. Assay: immunoSEQ multiplex PCR; the TCRdb copy retains only in-frame clones and omits some. The repertoire includes about half a million clones, 60% to 80% of them detected once, and more than 10% sits in the top ten.

This receptor was taken from a woman aged 40 to 50 in good health. Some clones in this sample may be carry-over from other donors' samples. The specimen was PBMCs. The rearrangement uses TRBV2 and TRBJ2-1; D gene ambiguous. CDR3 DNA sequence: TGTGCCAGCAGTGCCGCTGGGGAGCAGTTCTTC. This sequence encodes CASSAAGEQFF.